This entry lists 3 T cell receptor beta chains sequenced from one sample in a study of T cell responses to AZD1222 COVID-19 vaccine. Assay used: immunoSEQ multiplex PCR; TCRdb lists only in-frame clones, some missing. The table lists roughly 100,000 clones, 75% to 95% of them singletons. The sequencing used peripheral blood, collected on day 0 of AZD1222 vaccination. Receptors originate from an adult in good health.

The chain has TRBV19 and TRBJ1-3, with D unclear. CDR1 and CDR2 (germline): LNHDA, SQIVND (reference sequence). The CDR3 extends over 15 amino acids. Trimming shortened V by 3 bases and J by 2 bases, and 11 bases separated the two germline ends. The CDR3 loop is CASSMMGRTGNTIYF. CDR3 nucleotide sequence: TGTGCCAGTAGTATGATGGGCAGGACTGGAAACACCATATATTTT. The full variable domain, in which reference TRBV19 and TRBJ1-3 provide the parts outside the CDR3, is DGGITQSPKYLFRKEGQNVTLSCEQNLNHDAMYWYRQDPGQGLRLIYYSQIVNDFQKGDIAEGYSVSREKKESFPLTVTSAQKNPTAFYLCASSMMGRTGNTIYFGEGSWLTVV.

The CDR3 sequence: CASSLGQGDGYTF. Here the CDR3 DNA reads TGTGCCAGCAGCTTAGGCCAGGGTGATGGCTACACCTTC. The chain carries TRBV5-8 and TRBJ1-2; TRBD1 might be the D (5 bases). The germline V and J ends were trimmed by 2 bases and 6 bases, with 11 bases remaining between them. The germline V gene has CDR1 SGHTS and CDR2 YDEGEE. This CDR3 contains 13 residues.

The gene calls are TRBV5-8 and TRBJ2-7; 9 nucleotides match TRBD1. CDR1 and CDR2 from the germline V gene are SGHTS and YDEGEE. The CDR3 runs 19 residues. Trimming at V came to 3 bases and at J to 2 bases, leaving 18 bases not matched to a gene. The CDR3 bases are TGTGCCAGCAGCTCCTCCCGAGGGACAGGGCCCCTACCACCCTACGAGCAGTACTTC. Protein product: CASSSSRGTGPLPPYEQYF.